Sequencing of this T cell receptor beta chain was carried out in a study of T cell clonality in common variable immunodeficiency. This clone was counted many times. Its specificity is unknown. The CDR3 extends 3 residues past the end of the read, so its final part is completed from the germline J gene. Study observations and caveats: Fewer deletions and N-nucleotide insertions were reportedly seen in common variable immunodeficiency TCR beta sequences. Repertoire-complication correlations in CVID were limited by patient heterogeneity.

CDR3 length equals 12 residues. Germline CDR1 DFQATT, CDR2 SNEGSKA (reference sequence). The V gene lost 4 bases and the J gene lost 2 bases, with 7 bases spanning the gap. Produced via immunoSEQ multiplex PCR; TCRdb's table is partial and in-frame only. The sample contains roughly 58,000 clones, none occurring once; around 0.82% lies in the top ten. Sequenced: peripheral blood mononuclear cells. The receptor was derived from a person aged 18 to 75 in good health. The chain recombines TRBV20-1 with TRBJ2-3; D unclear. Partial CDR3 DNA: TGCAGTGCTACCCTGGCCACAGATACG. Its translation: CSATLATDT. The whole CDR3 reads CSATLATDTQYF.